This T cell receptor (beta chain) originates from a study of blood T cell repertoires in COVID-19. Participants, roughly 18 to 90 years old, spanned approximately 26 US areas. Each participant's cohort was designated according to participant-reported clinical history. TCRdb's table, derived via immunoSEQ multiplex PCR, lists solely in-frame clones and lacks some. The table has approximately 500,000 clones, around 87% seen once. Germline V gene data show CDR1 as SGHDT and CDR2 as YYEEEE. V was pared by 3 bases and J by 8 bases, with 14 bases between. This CDR3 is 13 amino acids long. This clonotype originated in a woman aged 40 to 50 who had recovered from COVID-19. This chain uses TRBV5-6 with TRBJ1-2; D remains ambiguous. The sample taken for sequencing was PBMCs or T cells enriched from blood (not recorded which). The CDR3: CASSSSPSGGYTF. CDR3 in DNA: TGTGCCAGCAGCTCATCCCCGAGCGGGGGCTACACCTTC.